A selection of T cell receptor beta chains follows, all from one sample in a study of T cell responses to AZD1222 COVID-19 vaccine. Here immunoSEQ multiplex PCR was the method, and the copy in TCRdb shows in-frame clones only, minus some. Of approximately 160,000 clones in the sample, 90% were seen once. Sequencing used peripheral blood, obtained on day 0 of AZD1222 vaccination. The receptor set was obtained from an adult in good health. CDR3s include the opening cysteine and the closing phenylalanine or tryptophan. D genes are given only for firm matches. The listing skips clone size in some rows; elsewhere it reads once, few, many or a size class.

clone size: NA; V gene: TRBV10-3; J gene: TRBJ2-3; D gene: NA; CDR3 protein: CAISLQGGKGQDTQYF; CDR3 DNA: TGTGCCATCAGCCTCCAGGGCGGCAAGGGGCAGGATACGCAGTATTTT
clone size: NA; V gene: TRBV6-5; J gene: TRBJ2-7; D gene: NA; CDR3 protein: CASRANSPPYEQYF; CDR3 DNA: TGTGCCAGCAGAGCCAACAGTCCCCCCTACGAGCAGTACTTC
clone size: NA; V gene: TRBV2; J gene: TRBJ2-7; D gene: TRBD2; CDR3 protein: CASTSGAVYEQYF; CDR3 DNA: TGTGCCAGTACTAGCGGAGCAGTCTACGAGCAGTACTTC
clone size: NA; V gene: TRBV7-2; J gene: TRBJ1-5; D gene: NA; CDR3 protein: CASRGGLGQPQHF; CDR3 DNA: TGTGCCAGCAGGGGGGGACTCGGGCAGCCCCAGCATTTT
clone size: NA; V gene: TRBV6-6; J gene: TRBJ2-7; D gene: TRBD2; CDR3 protein: CASSSRLAGGLYEQYF; CDR3 DNA: TGTGCCAGCAGCTCCCGACTAGCGGGGGGGCTCTACGAGCAGTACTTC
clone size: NA; V gene: TRBV7-9; J gene: TRBJ2-7; D gene: NA; CDR3 protein: CASSLVTGSYEQYF; CDR3 DNA: TGTGCCAGCAGCTTAGTGACAGGCTCCTACGAGCAGTACTTC
clone size: NA; V gene: TRBV3-1/TRBV3-2; J gene: TRBJ1-2; D gene: TRBD1; CDR3 protein: CASSPRDRGHYGYTF; CDR3 DNA: TGTGCCAGCAGCCCACGGGACAGGGGCCACTATGGCTACACCTTC
clone size: NA; V gene: TRBV11-3; J gene: TRBJ2-1; D gene: NA; CDR3 protein: CASSLDARGTNEQFF; CDR3 DNA: TGTGCCAGCAGCTTAGATGCCAGGGGAACCAATGAGCAGTTCTTC
clone size: NA; V gene: TRBV7-6; J gene: TRBJ2-7; D gene: TRBD2; CDR3 protein: CASSLASSGGLSSYEQYF; CDR3 DNA: TGTGCCAGCAGCTTAGCTTCTAGCGGGGGGCTCAGTTCCTACGAGCAGTACTTC
clone size: NA; V gene: TRBV5-1; J gene: TRBJ1-1; D gene: NA; CDR3 protein: CASSKGLDTEAFF; CDR3 DNA: TGCGCCAGCAGCAAAGGACTTGACACTGAAGCTTTCTTT
clone size: NA; V gene: TRBV3-1/TRBV3-2; J gene: TRBJ2-7; D gene: NA; CDR3 protein: CASSQDQGF; CDR3 DNA: TGTGCCAGCAGCCAAGATCAAGGGTTC
clone size: NA; V gene: TRBV15; J gene: TRBJ2-7; D gene: NA; CDR3 protein: CATSRDIGIEQYF; CDR3 DNA: TGTGCCACCAGCAGAGATATCGGTATCGAGCAGTACTTC
clone size: NA; V gene: TRBV5-1; J gene: TRBJ2-1; D gene: NA; CDR3 protein: CASSLNTGTSYNEQFF; CDR3 DNA: TGCGCCAGCAGCTTGAATACGGGGACCTCCTACAATGAGCAGTTCTTC
clone size: NA; V gene: TRBV7-6; J gene: TRBJ2-5; D gene: TRBD2; CDR3 protein: CASTSAGRAQETQYF; CDR3 DNA: TGTGCCAGCACCTCCGCGGGGAGGGCCCAAGAGACCCAGTACTTC
clone size: NA; V gene: TRBV19; J gene: TRBJ2-2; D gene: NA; CDR3 protein: CASSISRANTGELFF; CDR3 DNA: TGTGCCAGTAGTATTTCGCGAGCGAACACCGGGGAGCTGTTTTTT
clone size: NA; V gene: TRBV12-3/TRBV12-4; J gene: TRBJ1-2; D gene: NA; CDR3 protein: CASSLVGDYGYTF; CDR3 DNA: TGTGCCAGCAGTTTAGTGGGGGACTATGGCTACACCTTC
clone size: NA; V gene: TRBV2; J gene: TRBJ1-2; D gene: NA; CDR3 protein: CASSVLPGPLYGYTF; CDR3 DNA: TGTGCCAGCAGTGTATTGCCGGGGCCCCTCTATGGCTACACCTTC
clone size: NA; V gene: TRBV7-3; J gene: TRBJ2-2; D gene: NA; CDR3 protein: CASSPYPGELFF; CDR3 DNA: TGTGCCAGCAGCCCCTACCCCGGGGAGCTGTTTTTT
clone size: NA; V gene: TRBV7-9; J gene: TRBJ1-1; D gene: NA; CDR3 protein: CASSTGMGLRDTEAFF; CDR3 DNA: TGTGCCAGCAGCACAGGGATGGGATTGAGGGACACTGAAGCTTTCTTT
clone size: NA; V gene: TRBV9; J gene: TRBJ1-4; D gene: TRBD1; CDR3 protein: CASSAGQGYEKLFF; CDR3 DNA: TGTGCCAGCAGCGCGGGACAGGGTTATGAAAAACTGTTTTTT
clone size: NA; V gene: TRBV19; J gene: TRBJ1-5; D gene: NA; CDR3 protein: CASSIKLSGAFSNQPQHF; CDR3 DNA: TGTGCCAGTAGTATAAAATTGTCAGGGGCCTTTAGCAATCAGCCCCAGCATTTT
clone size: NA; V gene: TRBV13; J gene: TRBJ2-1; D gene: TRBD2; CDR3 protein: CASSYRQSGAYNEQFF; CDR3 DNA: TGTGCCAGCAGCTATCGACAGAGCGGGGCGTACAATGAGCAGTTCTTC
clone size: NA; V gene: TRBV7-2; J gene: TRBJ2-3; D gene: TRBD2; CDR3 protein: CASSSRLAGGLADTQYF; CDR3 DNA: TGTGCCAGCAGCTCCCGATTAGCGGGGGGGCTTGCAGATACGCAGTATTTT
clone size: NA; V gene: TRBV5-6; J gene: TRBJ2-7; D gene: TRBD1; CDR3 protein: CASSPSRTGHYEQYF; CDR3 DNA: TGTGCCAGCAGCCCATCAAGGACAGGGCACTACGAGCAGTACTTC
clone size: once; V gene: TRBV7-2; J gene: TRBJ1-5; D gene: NA; CDR3 protein: CASSYRGNQPQHF; CDR3 DNA: TGTGCCAGCAGCTACAGGGGCAATCAGCCCCAGCATTTT
clone size: once; V gene: TRBV9; J gene: TRBJ1-1; D gene: TRBD1; CDR3 protein: CASSASGGWATEAFF; CDR3 DNA: TGTGCCAGCAGCGCTTCAGGGGGATGGGCCACTGAAGCTTTCTTT
clone size: NA; V gene: TRBV18; J gene: TRBJ2-7; D gene: NA; CDR3 protein: CASSPGPDKSYEQYF; CDR3 DNA: TGTGCCAGCTCACCAGGCCCGGACAAGTCCTACGAGCAGTACTTC
clone size: NA; V gene: TRBV6-4; J gene: TRBJ2-3; D gene: NA; CDR3 protein: CASSVGLGSNTQYF; CDR3 DNA: TGTGCCAGCAGTGTTGGCCTAGGTTCGAATACGCAGTATTTT
clone size: NA; V gene: TRBV18; J gene: TRBJ1-5; D gene: NA; CDR3 protein: CASSPNRARDQPQHF; CDR3 DNA: TGTGCCAGCTCGCCGAACAGGGCTCGCGATCAGCCCCAGCATTTT
clone size: once; V gene: TRBV20-1; J gene: TRBJ1-6; D gene: NA; CDR3 protein: CSASWEDSRSSYNSPLHF; CDR3 DNA: TGCAGTGCTAGTTGGGAGGACAGCCGGAGCTCCTATAATTCACCCCTCCACTTT
clone size: NA; V gene: TRBV3-1/TRBV3-2; J gene: TRBJ2-7; D gene: TRBD2; CDR3 protein: CASSQAHGLAPKEQYF; CDR3 DNA: TGTGCCAGCAGCCAAGCCCATGGACTAGCCCCTAAAGAGCAGTACTTC
clone size: NA; V gene: TRBV7-9; J gene: TRBJ2-5; D gene: TRBD2; CDR3 protein: CASSLDRSGGQETQYF; CDR3 DNA: TGTGCCAGCAGCTTAGACAGGAGCGGGGGGCAAGAGACCCAGTACTTC
clone size: once; V gene: TRBV3-1/TRBV3-2; J gene: TRBJ2-7; D gene: TRBD1; CDR3 protein: CASSQTWDSAYEQYF; CDR3 DNA: TGTGCCAGCAGCCAAACCTGGGACAGTGCCTACGAGCAGTACTTC
clone size: NA; V gene: TRBV5-1; J gene: TRBJ2-7; D gene: TRBD1; CDR3 protein: CASSSQGANGEQYF; CDR3 DNA: TGCGCCAGCAGTTCACAGGGGGCTAATGGCGAGCAGTACTTC
clone size: NA; V gene: TRBV6-5; J gene: TRBJ2-3; D gene: TRBD2; CDR3 protein: CASRNRGGGADTQYF; CDR3 DNA: TGTGCCAGCAGGAACCGGGGGGGCGGAGCAGATACGCAGTATTTT
clone size: NA; V gene: TRBV6-6; J gene: TRBJ1-3; D gene: NA; CDR3 protein: CAVGGPNSGNTIYF; CDR3 DNA: TGTGCTGTAGGGGGGCCTAACTCTGGAAACACCATATATTTT
clone size: NA; V gene: TRBV5-6; J gene: TRBJ1-3; D gene: NA; CDR3 protein: CASTPGVWSGNTIYF; CDR3 DNA: TGTGCCAGCACCCCCGGAGTGTGGTCCGGAAACACCATATATTTT
clone size: NA; V gene: TRBV7-2; J gene: TRBJ2-2; D gene: TRBD1; CDR3 protein: CASRYSGTGTTGELFF; CDR3 DNA: TGTGCCAGCAGATATTCCGGGACAGGAACCACCGGGGAGCTGTTTTTT
clone size: once; V gene: TRBV7-2; J gene: TRBJ2-5; D gene: TRBD2; CDR3 protein: CASSLYSGTSGGLGETQYF; CDR3 DNA: TGTGCCAGCAGCTTATATTCCGGGACTAGCGGGGGGCTAGGGGAGACCCAGTACTTC
clone size: NA; V gene: TRBV7-8; J gene: TRBJ2-7; D gene: NA; CDR3 protein: CASSGVSRASYEQYF; CDR3 DNA: TGTGCCAGCAGCGGAGTTAGCAGGGCCTCCTACGAGCAGTACTTC
clone size: NA; V gene: TRBV29-1; J gene: TRBJ1-1; D gene: NA; CDR3 protein: CSVEPAGEAFF; CDR3 DNA: TGCAGCGTTGAACCGGCAGGTGAAGCTTTCTTT
clone size: NA; V gene: TRBV6-2/TRBV6-3; J gene: TRBJ2-1; D gene: NA; CDR3 protein: CASSYRGGAVDEQFF; CDR3 DNA: TGTGCCAGCAGTTACCGTGGGGGGGCCGTTGATGAGCAGTTCTTC
clone size: NA; V gene: TRBV3-1/TRBV3-2; J gene: TRBJ1-2; D gene: TRBD1; CDR3 protein: CASSQEVRTGSTF; CDR3 DNA: TGTGCCAGCAGCCAAGAAGTTAGGACAGGTTCCACCTTC
clone size: NA; V gene: TRBV14; J gene: TRBJ1-1; D gene: NA; CDR3 protein: CASSVEEGAEAFF; CDR3 DNA: TGTGCCAGCAGCGTCGAAGAGGGGGCTGAAGCTTTCTTT
clone size: few; V gene: TRBV6-5; J gene: TRBJ1-3; D gene: NA; CDR3 protein: CASSYDQGNGNTIYF; CDR3 DNA: TGTGCCAGCAGTTATGACCAGGGGAATGGAAACACCATATATTTT
clone size: NA; V gene: TRBV27; J gene: TRBJ2-2; D gene: TRBD2; CDR3 protein: CASRKTGGAVNGELFF; CDR3 DNA: TGTGCCAGCAGAAAAACCGGGGGGGCGGTAAACGGGGAGCTGTTTTTT
clone size: NA; V gene: TRBV5-1; J gene: TRBJ2-2; D gene: NA; CDR3 protein: CASSLERLTGELFF; CDR3 DNA: TGCGCCAGCAGCTTGGAGCGCCTCACCGGGGAGCTGTTTTTT
clone size: NA; V gene: TRBV3-1/TRBV3-2; J gene: TRBJ2-5; D gene: TRBD2; CDR3 protein: CASSHRGGAETQYF; CDR3 DNA: TGTGCCAGCAGCCACCGCGGGGGGGCAGAGACCCAGTACTTC
clone size: once; V gene: TRBV3-1/TRBV3-2; J gene: TRBJ1-2; D gene: NA; CDR3 protein: CASSQDVTYGYTF; CDR3 DNA: TGTGCCAGCAGTCAAGACGTTACCTATGGCTACACCTTC
clone size: NA; V gene: TRBV24-1; J gene: TRBJ2-3; D gene: NA; CDR3 protein: CATSGPLPRDTQYF; CDR3 DNA: TGTGCCACCAGCGGGCCGTTGCCTCGAGATACGCAGTATTTT
clone size: NA; V gene: TRBV5-1; J gene: TRBJ2-5; D gene: NA; CDR3 protein: CASSLATKETQYF; CDR3 DNA: TGCGCCAGCAGCTTGGCTACAAAAGAGACCCAGTACTTC
clone size: NA; V gene: TRBV2; J gene: TRBJ1-1; D gene: TRBD1; CDR3 protein: CASRPTGRNTEAFF; CDR3 DNA: TGTGCCAGCAGACCGACAGGGAGGAACACTGAAGCTTTCTTT
clone size: NA; V gene: TRBV2; J gene: TRBJ1-5; D gene: NA; CDR3 protein: CASRGTWSNQPQHF; CDR3 DNA: TGTGCCAGCAGAGGGACTTGGAGCAATCAGCCCCAGCATTTT
clone size: NA; V gene: TRBV19; J gene: TRBJ1-5; D gene: NA; CDR3 protein: CASSLDSSNQPQHF; CDR3 DNA: TGTGCCAGTAGTCTTGACAGTAGCAATCAGCCCCAGCATTTT
clone size: NA; V gene: TRBV12-5; J gene: TRBJ1-6; D gene: NA; CDR3 protein: CASGQGWGVESPLHF; CDR3 DNA: TGTGCTAGTGGTCAAGGGTGGGGGGTCGAGTCACCCCTCCACTTT
clone size: once; V gene: TRBV11-1; J gene: TRBJ1-2; D gene: TRBD1; CDR3 protein: CASSPGQGKFYGYTF; CDR3 DNA: TGTGCCAGCAGCCCCGGACAGGGGAAATTCTATGGCTACACCTTC
clone size: NA; V gene: TRBV6-5; J gene: TRBJ2-2; D gene: NA; CDR3 protein: CASRGSPATGELFF; CDR3 DNA: TGTGCCAGCCGGGGTTCTCCTGCCACCGGGGAGCTGTTTTTT
clone size: NA; V gene: TRBV22-1; J gene: TRBJ1-1; D gene: NA; CDR3 protein: CPGSARGATGGRGFTEAFF; CDR3 DNA: TGTCCTGGGAGCGCACGAGGGGCGACAGGGGGCCGGGGTTTTACTGAAGCTTTCTTT
clone size: NA; V gene: TRBV6-6; J gene: TRBJ2-1; D gene: TRBD2; CDR3 protein: CASSPRRLAGLTPPQFF; CDR3 DNA: TGTGCCAGCAGTCCCCGACGACTAGCGGGGCTAACCCCCCCTCAGTTCTTC
clone size: NA; V gene: TRBV19; J gene: TRBJ2-3; D gene: NA; CDR3 protein: CASSKQKTDTQYF; CDR3 DNA: TGTGCCAGTAGTAAACAAAAGACAGATACGCAGTATTTT